This T cell receptor (beta chain) was captured in a study of blood T cell repertoires in COVID-19. Study-level information: The United States, Italy and Spain were the sources of the acute and convalescent COVID-19 samples.

The CDR3 is 15 residues long. Germline CDR1 is SNHLY and CDR2 is FYNNEI. The V gene end was trimmed by 5 bases and the J gene end by 2 bases; junction bases not matched to a gene: 2. The protocol was immunoSEQ multiplex PCR, while the TCRdb copy is restricted to in-frame clones and leaves out a portion. Of about 310,000 clones listed, 87% are singletons. The TCR was taken from a woman aged 18-30 years who had recovered from COVID-19. The sequencing sample was made of PBMCs or T cells enriched from blood (not recorded which). The chain combines TRBV2 with TRBJ1-3, with 11 bases identical to TRBD1. CDR3 sequence: CASSRDRGTGNTIYF. DNA of the CDR3: TGTGCCAGCAGTCGGGACAGGGGGACTGGAAACACCATATATTTT.